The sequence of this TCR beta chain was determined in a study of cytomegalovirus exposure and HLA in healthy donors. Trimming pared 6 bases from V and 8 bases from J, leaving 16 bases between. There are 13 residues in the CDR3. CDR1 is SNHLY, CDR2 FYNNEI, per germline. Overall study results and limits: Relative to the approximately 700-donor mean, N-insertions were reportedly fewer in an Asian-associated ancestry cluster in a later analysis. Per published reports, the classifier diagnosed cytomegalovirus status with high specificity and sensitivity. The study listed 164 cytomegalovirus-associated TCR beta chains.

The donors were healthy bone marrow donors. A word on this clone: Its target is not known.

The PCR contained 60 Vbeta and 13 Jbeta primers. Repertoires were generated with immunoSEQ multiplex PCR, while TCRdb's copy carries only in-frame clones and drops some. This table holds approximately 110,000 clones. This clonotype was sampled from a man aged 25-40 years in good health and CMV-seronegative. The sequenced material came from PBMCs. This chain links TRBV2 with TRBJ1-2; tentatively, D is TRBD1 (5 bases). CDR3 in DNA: TGTGCCAGCAGCCGGGACGGGGGACTCGGCTACACCTTC. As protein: CASSRDGGLGYTF.